This TCR beta chain stems from a study of blood T cell repertoires in COVID-19. As for the study in general: Samples came from the United States, Italy and Spain, spanning acute and convalescent COVID-19. T cells, B-cell-depleted T cells, or PBMCs supplied cDNA or gDNA.

The germline CDR1 and CDR2 sequences are SGDLS and YYNGEE. The germline V and J ends were trimmed by 4 bases and 5 bases, with 12 bases remaining between them. This CDR3 has 13 residues. Original processing notes: Amplification of reference gene primers provided the estimated nucleated cell counts. The repertoire was sequenced with immunoSEQ multiplex PCR; TCRdb's copy has only in-frame clones and lacks some. That table furnishes V, J and clone size, whereas the DNA furnished D and trimming. The profile shows about 240,000 clones, 84% of them singletons. V is TRBV9 and J is TRBJ2-5; D perhaps matches TRBD2 (5 bases). Material for sequencing was peripheral blood. The origin of this receptor is a man aged 45-65 years with acute or convalescent COVID-19. This CDR3 is CASSIRTGETQYF. The CDR3 nucleotides read TGTGCCAGCAGCATACGTACGGGGGAGACCCAGTACTTC.